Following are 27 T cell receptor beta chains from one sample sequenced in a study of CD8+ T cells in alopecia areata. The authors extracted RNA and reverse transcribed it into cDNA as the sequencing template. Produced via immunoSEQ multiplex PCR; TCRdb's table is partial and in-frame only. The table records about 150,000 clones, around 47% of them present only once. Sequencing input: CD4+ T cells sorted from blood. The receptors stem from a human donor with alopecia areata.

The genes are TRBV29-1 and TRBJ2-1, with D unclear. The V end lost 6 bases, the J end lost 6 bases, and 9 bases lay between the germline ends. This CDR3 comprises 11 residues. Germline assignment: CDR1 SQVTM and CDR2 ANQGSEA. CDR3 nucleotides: TGCAGCGTGAGACACCTCAATGAGCAGTTCTTC. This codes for CSVRHLNEQFF.

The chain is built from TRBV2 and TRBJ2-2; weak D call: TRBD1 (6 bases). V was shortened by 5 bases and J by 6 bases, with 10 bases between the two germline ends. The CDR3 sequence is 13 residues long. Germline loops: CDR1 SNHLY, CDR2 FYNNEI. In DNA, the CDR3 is TGTGCCAGCAGTAGACAGGTCGCCGGGGAGCTGTTTTTT. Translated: CASSRQVAGELFF. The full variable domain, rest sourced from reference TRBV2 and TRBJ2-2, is EPEVTQTPSHQVTQMGQEVILRCVPISNHLYFYWYRQILGQKVEFLVSFYNNEISEKSEIFDDQFSVERPDGSNFTLKIRSTKLEDSAMYFCASSRQVAGELFFGEGSRLTVL.

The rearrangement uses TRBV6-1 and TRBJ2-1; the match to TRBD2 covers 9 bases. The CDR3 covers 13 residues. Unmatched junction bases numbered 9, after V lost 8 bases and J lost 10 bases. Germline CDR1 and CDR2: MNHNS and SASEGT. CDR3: CASQVGLAQEQFF. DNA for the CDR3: TGTGCCAGCCAGGTAGGACTAGCGCAAGAGCAGTTCTTC.

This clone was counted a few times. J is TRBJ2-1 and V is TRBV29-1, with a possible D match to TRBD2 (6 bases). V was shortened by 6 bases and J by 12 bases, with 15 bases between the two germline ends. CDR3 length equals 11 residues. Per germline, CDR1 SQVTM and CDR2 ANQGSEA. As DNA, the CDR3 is TGCAGCGTGAATAGCGGTTTGAGGCAGTTCTTC. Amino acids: CSVNSGLRQFF.

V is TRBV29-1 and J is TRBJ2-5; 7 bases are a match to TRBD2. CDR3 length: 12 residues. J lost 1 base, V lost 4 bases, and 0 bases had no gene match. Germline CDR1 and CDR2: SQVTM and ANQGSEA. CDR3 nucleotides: TGCAGCGTTGCTAGCGGCCAAGAGACCCAGTACTTC. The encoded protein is CSVASGQETQYF.

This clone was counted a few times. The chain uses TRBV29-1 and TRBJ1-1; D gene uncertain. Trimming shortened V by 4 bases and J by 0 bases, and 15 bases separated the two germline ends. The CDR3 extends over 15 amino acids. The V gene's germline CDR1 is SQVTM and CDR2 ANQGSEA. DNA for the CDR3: TGCAGCGTTGTCCCCTCGGTCGCGATGAACACTGAAGCTTTCTTT. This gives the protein CSVVPSVAMNTEAFF.

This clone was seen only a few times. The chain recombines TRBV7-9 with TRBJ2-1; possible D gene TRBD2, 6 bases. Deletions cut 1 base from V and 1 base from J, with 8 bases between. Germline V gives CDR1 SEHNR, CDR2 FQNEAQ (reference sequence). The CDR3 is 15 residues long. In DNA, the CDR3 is TGTGCCAGCAGCTTAGTCCTAGCGTCCTACAATGAGCAGTTCTTC. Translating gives CASSLVLASYNEQFF.

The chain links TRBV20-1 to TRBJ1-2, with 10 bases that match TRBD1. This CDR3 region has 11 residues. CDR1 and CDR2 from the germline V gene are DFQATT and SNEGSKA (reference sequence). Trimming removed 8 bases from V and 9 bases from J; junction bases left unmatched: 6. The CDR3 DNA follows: TGCAGTCCGACAGGGGGCTCGAGCTACACCTTC. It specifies CSPTGGSSYTF.

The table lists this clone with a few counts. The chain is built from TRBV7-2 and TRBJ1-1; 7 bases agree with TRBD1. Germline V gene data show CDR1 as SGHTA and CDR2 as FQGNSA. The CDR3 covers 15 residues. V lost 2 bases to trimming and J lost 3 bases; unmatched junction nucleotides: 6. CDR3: CASSLRERGHTEAFF. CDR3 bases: TGTGCCAGCAGCTTACGGGAGAGGGGGCACACTGAAGCTTTCTTT.

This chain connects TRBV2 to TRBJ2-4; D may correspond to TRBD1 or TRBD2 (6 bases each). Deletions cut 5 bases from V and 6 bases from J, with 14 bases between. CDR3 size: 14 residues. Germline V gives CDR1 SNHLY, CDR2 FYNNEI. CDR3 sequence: CASSRGELLNIQYF. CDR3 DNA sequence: TGTGCCAGCAGTAGGGGGGAACTACTAAACATTCAGTACTTC.

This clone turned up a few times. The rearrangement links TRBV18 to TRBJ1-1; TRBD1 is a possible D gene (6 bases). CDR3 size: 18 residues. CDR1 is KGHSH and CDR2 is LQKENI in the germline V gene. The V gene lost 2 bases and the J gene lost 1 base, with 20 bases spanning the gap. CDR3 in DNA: TGTGCCAGCTCACCATTGAGCTTTAGGGGACAAGAGAACACTGAAGCTTTCTTT. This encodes CASSPLSFRGQENTEAFF.

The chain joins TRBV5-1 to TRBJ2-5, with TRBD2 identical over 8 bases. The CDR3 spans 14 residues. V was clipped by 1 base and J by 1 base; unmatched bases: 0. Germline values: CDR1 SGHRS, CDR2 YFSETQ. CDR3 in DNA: TGCGCCAGCAGCTTGACTAGCGGCCAAGAGACCCAGTACTTC. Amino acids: CASSLTSGQETQYF. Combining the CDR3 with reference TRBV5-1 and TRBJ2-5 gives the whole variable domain KAGVTQTPRYLIKTRGQQVTLSCSPISGHRSVSWYQQTPGQGLQFLFEYFSETQRNKGNFPGRFSGRQFSNSRSEMNVSTLELGDSALYLCASSLTSGQETQYFGPGTRLLVL.

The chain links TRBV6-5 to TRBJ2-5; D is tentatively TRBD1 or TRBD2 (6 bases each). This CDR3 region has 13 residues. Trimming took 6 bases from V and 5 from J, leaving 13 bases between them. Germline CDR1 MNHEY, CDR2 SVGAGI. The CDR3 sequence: CASRRGGTETQYF. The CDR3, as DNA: TGTGCCAGCAGGAGAGGGGGGACGGAGACCCAGTACTTC.

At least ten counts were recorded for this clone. The CDR3 sequence is CASSSGRSGANVLTF. CDR3 DNA sequence: TGTGCCAGCAGCTCTGGACGCTCTGGGGCCAACGTCCTGACTTTC. The rearrangement joins TRBV7-3 to TRBJ2-6; unclear D gene. Trimming took off 4 bases at V and 0 bases at J, with 7 bases between the two ends. Looked up from germline, CDR1 is SGHTA and CDR2 is FQGTGA. CDR3 length equals 15 residues.

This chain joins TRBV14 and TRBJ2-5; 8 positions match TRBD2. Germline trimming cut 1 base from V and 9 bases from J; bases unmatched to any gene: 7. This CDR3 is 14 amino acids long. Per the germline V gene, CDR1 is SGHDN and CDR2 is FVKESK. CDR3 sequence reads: CASSQGTSRYAQYF. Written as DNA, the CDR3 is TGTGCCAGCAGCCAAGGGACTAGCCGGTACGCCCAGTACTTC.

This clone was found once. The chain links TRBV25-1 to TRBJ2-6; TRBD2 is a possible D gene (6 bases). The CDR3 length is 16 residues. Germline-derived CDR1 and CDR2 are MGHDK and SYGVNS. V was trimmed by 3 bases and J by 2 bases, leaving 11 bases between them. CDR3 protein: CASSDPWRAGANVLTF. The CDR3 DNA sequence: TGTGCCAGCAGTGACCCCTGGAGGGCTGGGGCCAACGTCCTGACTTTC.

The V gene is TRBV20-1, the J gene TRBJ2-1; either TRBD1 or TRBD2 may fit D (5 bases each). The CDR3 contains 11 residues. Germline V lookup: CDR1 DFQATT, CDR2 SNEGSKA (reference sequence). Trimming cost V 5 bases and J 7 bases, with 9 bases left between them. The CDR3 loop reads CSAWGRNEQFF. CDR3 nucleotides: TGCAGTGCTTGGGGACGAAATGAGCAGTTCTTC.

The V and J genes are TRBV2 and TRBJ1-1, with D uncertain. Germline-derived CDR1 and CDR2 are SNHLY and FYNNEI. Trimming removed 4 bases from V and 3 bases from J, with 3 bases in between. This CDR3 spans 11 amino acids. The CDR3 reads CASSGHTEAFF. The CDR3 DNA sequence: TGTGCCAGCAGTGGGCACACTGAAGCTTTCTTT.

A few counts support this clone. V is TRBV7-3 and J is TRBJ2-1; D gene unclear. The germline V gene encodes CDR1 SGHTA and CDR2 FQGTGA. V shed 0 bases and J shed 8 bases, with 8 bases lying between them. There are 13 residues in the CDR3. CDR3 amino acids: CASSLTGSDEQFF. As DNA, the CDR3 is TGTGCCAGCAGCTTAACAGGGTCCGATGAGCAGTTCTTC. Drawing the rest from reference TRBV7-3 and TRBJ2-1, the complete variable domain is GAGVSQTPSNKVTEKGKYVELRCDPISGHTALYWYRQSLGQGPEFLIYFQGTGAADDSGLPNDRFFAVRPEGSVSTLKIQRTERGDSAVYLCASSLTGSDEQFFGPGTRLTVL.

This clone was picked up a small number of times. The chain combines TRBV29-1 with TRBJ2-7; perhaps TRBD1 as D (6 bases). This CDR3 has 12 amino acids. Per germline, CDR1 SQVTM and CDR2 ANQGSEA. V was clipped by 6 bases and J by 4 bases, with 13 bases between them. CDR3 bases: TGCAGCGTAGGGGGACCCACTTACGAGCAGTACTTC. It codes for CSVGGPTYEQYF.

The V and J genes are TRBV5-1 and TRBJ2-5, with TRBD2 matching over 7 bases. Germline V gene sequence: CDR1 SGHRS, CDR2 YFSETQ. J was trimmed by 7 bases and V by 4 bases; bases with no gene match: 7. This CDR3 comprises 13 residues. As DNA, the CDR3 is TGCGCCAGCAGCGGCGACGGGAGGATGACCCAGTACTTC. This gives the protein CASSGDGRMTQYF. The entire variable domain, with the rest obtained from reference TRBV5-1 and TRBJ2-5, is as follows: KAGVTQTPRYLIKTRGQQVTLSCSPISGHRSVSWYQQTPGQGLQFLFEYFSETQRNKGNFPGRFSGRQFSNSRSEMNVSTLELGDSALYLCASSGDGRMTQYFGPGTRLLVL.

The CDR3 region is CASSLVRGNIQYF. The CDR3 nucleotides read TGTGCCAGCAGTTTGGTCAGGGGAAACATTCAGTACTTC. The J gene is TRBJ2-4, the V gene TRBV27; TRBD1 is a possible D gene (6 bases). V was trimmed by 3 bases and J by 6 bases, leaving 9 bases between them. The CDR3 consists of 13 residues. Per the germline V gene, CDR1 is MNHEY and CDR2 is SMNVEV (reference sequence).

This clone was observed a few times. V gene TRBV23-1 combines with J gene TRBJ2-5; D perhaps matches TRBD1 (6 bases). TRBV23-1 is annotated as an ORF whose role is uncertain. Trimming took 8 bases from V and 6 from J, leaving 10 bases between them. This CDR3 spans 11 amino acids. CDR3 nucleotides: TGCGCCAGCCAGGGGCTCAAGACCCAGTACTTC. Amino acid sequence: CASQGLKTQYF.

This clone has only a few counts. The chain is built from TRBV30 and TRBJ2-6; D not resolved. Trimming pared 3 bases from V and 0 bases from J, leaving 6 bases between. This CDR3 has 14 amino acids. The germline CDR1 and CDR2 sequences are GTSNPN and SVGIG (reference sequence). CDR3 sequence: CAWSRVSGANVLTF. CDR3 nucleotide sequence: TGTGCCTGGAGCCGGGTCTCTGGGGCCAACGTCCTGACTTTC.

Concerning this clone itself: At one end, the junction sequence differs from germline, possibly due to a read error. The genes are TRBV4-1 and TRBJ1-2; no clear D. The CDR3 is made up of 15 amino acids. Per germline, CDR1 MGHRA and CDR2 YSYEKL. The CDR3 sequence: CASNQERDHTYGYTF. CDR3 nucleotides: TGCGCCAGCAACCAAGAACGAGACCATACCTATGGCTACACCTTC.

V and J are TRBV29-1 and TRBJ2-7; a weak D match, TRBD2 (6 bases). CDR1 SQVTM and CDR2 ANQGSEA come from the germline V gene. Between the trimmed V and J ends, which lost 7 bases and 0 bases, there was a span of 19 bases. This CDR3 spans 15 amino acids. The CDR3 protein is CSASRRGVSSYEQYF. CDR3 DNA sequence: TGCAGCGCCAGCCGGCGGGGAGTTAGCTCCTACGAGCAGTACTTC.

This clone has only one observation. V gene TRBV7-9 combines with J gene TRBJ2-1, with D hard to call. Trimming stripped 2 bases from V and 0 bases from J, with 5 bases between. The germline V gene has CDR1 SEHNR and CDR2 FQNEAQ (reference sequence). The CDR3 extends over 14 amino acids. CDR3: CASSLLSSYNEQFF. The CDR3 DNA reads TGTGCCAGCAGCTTACTGAGCTCCTACAATGAGCAGTTCTTC. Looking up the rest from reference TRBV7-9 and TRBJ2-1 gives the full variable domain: DTGVSQNPRHKITKRGQNVTFRCDPISEHNRLYWYRQTLGQGPEFLTYFQNEAQLEKSRLLSDRFSAERPKGSFSTLEIQRTEQGDSAMYLCASSLLSSYNEQFFGPGTRLTVL.